Each of the 20 T cell receptor beta chains below was sequenced from the same sample in a study of shared clonotypes between healthy human individuals (TCRdb year 2020). For the CD8 naive samples, CD45RO-negative cells were positively selected for CCR7, yielding a CD45RA+CCR7+ population from which TemRA cells were excluded. Libraries were made using the immunoSEQ multiplex PCR assay. In its TCRdb copy, this immuneACCESS table keeps in-frame sequences only and misses some clones. Where compared with another copy, unresolved V genes explain less than half of these, and the others have no known cause. The table for this sample lists millions of clones; approximately 94% of them were counted only once. 1.1% of the sample belongs to the ten largest clones. Material: naive CD8+ T cells sorted from blood. The sample's cell subset or site label, in plain terms: CD45RA+CCR7+. These receptors all come from a young man in good health.

The chain uses TRBV19 and TRBJ2-7; perhaps TRBD1 as D (5 bases). Germline CDR1 is LNHDA and CDR2 is SQIVND (reference sequence). The CDR3 extends over 13 amino acids. Trimming took off 6 bases at V and 3 bases at J, with 12 bases between the two ends. The CDR3 DNA reads as TGTGCCAGTAGGCTAAGGGGTGGCTACGAGCAGTACTTC. It encodes CASRLRGGYEQYF.

This chain joins TRBV25-1 and TRBJ2-7, with D perhaps given as TRBD1 or TRBD2 (5 bases each). CDR3 size: 14 residues. Germline V gene sequence: CDR1 MGHDK, CDR2 SYGVNS. V was trimmed by 5 bases and J by 1 base, leaving 12 bases between them. The CDR3 region is CASSQRGPSYEQYF. In nucleotides, the CDR3 is TGTGCCAGCAGTCAGAGGGGACCATCCTACGAGCAGTACTTC.

Regarding this clone: Other DNA sequences in the same sample also yield this CDR3. The V and J genes are TRBV6-5 and TRBJ2-5; 8 nucleotides line up with TRBD2. V shed 2 bases and J 5 bases; nucleotides not matched to a gene: 7. The CDR3 has 15 amino acids. From germline, CDR1 is MNHEY and CDR2 SVGAGI. The CDR3 DNA reads TGTGCCAGCAGTTACCGTCTAGCGGGCGAGGAGACCCAGTACTTC. This codes for CASSYRLAGEETQYF.

This clone was detected once. V gene TRBV9 combines with J gene TRBJ2-3, with a possible D match to TRBD1 (6 bases). In germline, CDR1 is SGDLS, CDR2 YYNGEE. There are 15 residues in the CDR3. The V end lost 7 bases, the J end lost 0 bases, and 15 bases lay between the germline ends. CDR3 DNA: TGTGCCAGCTGTCGTGAAGGGGGAAGCACAGATACGCAGTATTTT. It yields the protein CASCREGGSTDTQYF.

Of note for this clone: At the DNA level, this CDR3 is encoded by other sequences in the same sample as well. The rearrangement joins TRBV27 to TRBJ2-1; D remains unclear. V lost 0 bases to trimming and J lost 2 bases, with 5 bases between them. The CDR3 covers 14 residues. Germline assignment: CDR1 MNHEY and CDR2 SMNVEV (reference sequence). As DNA, the CDR3 is TGTGCCAGCAGTTTATCGGGTCCCTACAATGAGCAGTTCTTC. It translates to CASSLSGPYNEQFF.

This chain joins TRBV29-1 and TRBJ1-1, with D uncertain. V lost 0 bases to trimming and J lost 5 bases, with 13 bases between them. Per the germline V gene, CDR1 is SQVTM and CDR2 is ANQGSEA. The CDR3 has 14 residues. The DNA of the CDR3 is TGCAGCGTTGAAGATAAAGGGCTCGGTACTGAAGCTTTCTTT. It is translated as CSVEDKGLGTEAFF.

Only one count was recorded for this clone. The same CDR3 can be traced to other DNA sequences in this sample. The genes are TRBV4-1 and TRBJ1-1; no clear D gene. This CDR3 is built from 13 residues. CDR1 MGHRA and CDR2 YSYEKL come from the germline V gene. The V and J ends lost 4 bases and 0 bases respectively, with 6 bases between them. Here the CDR3 reads CASSPRVNTEAFF. Written as DNA, the CDR3 is TGCGCCAGCAGCCCTCGGGTGAACACTGAAGCTTTCTTT.

This clone is a singleton in its sample. This chain joins TRBV10-2 and TRBJ2-7; 7 bases fit TRBD2. V shed 1 base and J 2 bases; nucleotides not matched to a gene: 5. There are 15 residues in the CDR3. Germline values: CDR1 WSHSY, CDR2 SAAADI. CDR3 loop: CASSEYGGGTYEQYF. CDR3 sequence (DNA): TGCGCCAGCAGTGAGTATGGCGGGGGAACCTACGAGCAGTACTTC.

V usage is TRBV27 and J usage is TRBJ2-1; 10 bases agree with TRBD2. The germline V gene has CDR1 MNHEY and CDR2 SMNVEV (reference sequence). This CDR3 comprises 15 residues. J was trimmed by 7 bases and V by 2 bases; bases with no gene match: 5. CDR3 sequence (DNA): TGTGCCAGCAGTTTACGGCTAGCGGGAGTAAATGAGCAGTTCTTC. Encoded protein: CASSLRLAGVNEQFF.

This sequence joins TRBV5-1 and TRBJ2-7; a weak D match, TRBD1 (6 bases). Germline lookup yields CDR1 SGHRS and CDR2 YFSETQ. The CDR3 is 15 amino acids. Trimming shortened V by 5 bases and J by 2 bases, and 17 bases separated the two germline ends. The CDR3 spells CASRNTGTLPYEQYF. The CDR3 nucleotides read TGCGCCAGCAGAAACACCGGGACATTACCCTACGAGCAGTACTTC.

The chain links TRBV6-5 to TRBJ2-3; D is ambiguous. There are 16 residues in the CDR3. V gave up 0 bases and J gave up 0 bases, with 10 bases separating them. In germline, CDR1 is MNHEY, CDR2 SVGAGI. CDR3 nucleotides: TGTGCCAGCAGTTACTCCGGCGCGATGAGCACAGATACGCAGTATTTT. This sequence encodes CASSYSGAMSTDTQYF.

This clone has more than one count but fewer than ten. This chain uses TRBV2 with TRBJ1-1; D gene ambiguous. The ends were cut back, 4 bases at V and 6 bases at J, with 3 bases in the middle. The germline V gene has CDR1 SNHLY and CDR2 FYNNEI. The CDR3 runs to 10 residues. CDR3 nucleotide sequence: TGTGCCAGCAGTGCCCCTGAAGCTTTCTTT. Protein product: CASSAPEAFF. The entire variable domain, with the rest obtained from reference TRBV2 and TRBJ1-1, is as follows: EPEVTQTPSHQVTQMGQEVILRCVPISNHLYFYWYRQILGQKVEFLVSFYNNEISEKSEIFDDQFSVERPDGSNFTLKIRSTKLEDSAMYFCASSAPEAFFGQGTRLTVV.

The gene calls are TRBV28 and TRBJ1-5; D remains unclear. CDR3 length: 18 residues. V was shortened by 1 base and J by 0 bases, with 16 bases between the two germline ends. The germline V gene encodes CDR1 MDHEN and CDR2 SYDVKM. CDR3 DNA: TGTGCCAGCAGTTTATTCCGCTCTGGAGTTGATAGCAATCAGCCCCAGCATTTT. Translating it yields CASSLFRSGVDSNQPQHF.

The V gene is TRBV6-5, the J gene TRBJ2-7, with 9 bases identical to TRBD1. V lost 7 bases to trimming and J lost 2 bases; unmatched junction nucleotides: 3. CDR1 is MNHEY and CDR2 is SVGAGI in the germline V gene. CDR3 length: 13 amino acids. Written as DNA, the CDR3 is TGTGCCAGCATGGGACAGGGCACCTACGAGCAGTACTTC. It specifies CASMGQGTYEQYF.

V is TRBV6-5 and J is TRBJ2-2; 10 positions agree with TRBD2. From germline, CDR1 is MNHEY and CDR2 SVGAGI. The V segment lost 7 bases and the J segment 7 bases; nucleotides outside the gene matches: 9. The CDR3 contains 15 residues. The CDR3 bases are TGTGCCAGCACCAGCGGGGGGGCCTATGGCGGGGAGCTGTTTTTT. Translated: CASTSGGAYGGELFF.

The chain couples TRBV7-9 to TRBJ1-5; D not resolved. The CDR3 has 13 amino acids. Germline assignment: CDR1 SEHNR and CDR2 FQNEAQ (reference sequence). V lost 5 bases and J lost 3, with 8 bases in between. CDR3 DNA sequence: TGTGCCAGCAGCGACGATTACAATCAGCCCCAGCATTTT. It specifies CASSDDYNQPQHF.

A remark on this clone: This same CDR3 is encoded by further DNA sequences in the sample. The V call is TRBV4-3, the J call TRBJ2-3; TRBD2 aligns across 12 bases. Looked up from germline, CDR1 is LGHNA and CDR2 is YSLEER. The CDR3 runs to 16 residues. V gave up 0 bases and J gave up 5 bases; unmatched junction bases: 3. The CDR3 here is CASSQDLGLAGDTQYF. The CDR3 region has the DNA TGCGCCAGCAGCCAAGATCTGGGACTAGCGGGAGATACGCAGTATTTT.

This sequence joins TRBV13 and TRBJ2-3, with TRBD1 matching 7 bases. From germline, CDR1 is PRHDT and CDR2 FYEKMQ (reference sequence). This CDR3 spans 16 amino acids. The J segment lost 0 bases and the V segment lost 2 bases, leaving 5 bases of the junction unmatched. The DNA of the CDR3 is TGTGCCAGCAGCTTAAGACAGGGATTTAGCACAGATACGCAGTATTTT. Its protein product is CASSLRQGFSTDTQYF. The whole variable domain, filled in from reference TRBV13 and TRBJ2-3, reads AAGVIQSPRHLIKEKRETATLKCYPIPRHDTVYWYQQGPGQDPQFLISFYEKMQSDKGSIPDRFSAQQFSDYHSELNMSSLELGDSALYFCASSLRQGFSTDTQYFGPGTRLTVL.

The rearrangement uses TRBV7-3 and TRBJ2-7, with unresolved D. Trimming left V 2 bases short and J 5 bases short, with 10 bases between. The germline V gene encodes CDR1 SGHTA and CDR2 FQGTGA. The CDR3 has 13 residues. The CDR3 protein is CASSLSGWDEQYF. For the CDR3, the DNA is TGTGCCAGCAGCTTATCAGGCTGGGACGAGCAGTACTTC.

The chain joins TRBV28 to TRBJ2-1; D may match TRBD1 or TRBD2 (6 bases each). CDR1 is MDHEN and CDR2 is SYDVKM in the germline V gene. V was trimmed by 7 bases and J by 4 bases, leaving 17 bases between them. This CDR3 spans 15 amino acids. The CDR3 region has the DNA TGTGCCAGCACCCTCGAAGGGGGGACTTACAATGAGCAGTTCTTC. It specifies CASTLEGGTYNEQFF.